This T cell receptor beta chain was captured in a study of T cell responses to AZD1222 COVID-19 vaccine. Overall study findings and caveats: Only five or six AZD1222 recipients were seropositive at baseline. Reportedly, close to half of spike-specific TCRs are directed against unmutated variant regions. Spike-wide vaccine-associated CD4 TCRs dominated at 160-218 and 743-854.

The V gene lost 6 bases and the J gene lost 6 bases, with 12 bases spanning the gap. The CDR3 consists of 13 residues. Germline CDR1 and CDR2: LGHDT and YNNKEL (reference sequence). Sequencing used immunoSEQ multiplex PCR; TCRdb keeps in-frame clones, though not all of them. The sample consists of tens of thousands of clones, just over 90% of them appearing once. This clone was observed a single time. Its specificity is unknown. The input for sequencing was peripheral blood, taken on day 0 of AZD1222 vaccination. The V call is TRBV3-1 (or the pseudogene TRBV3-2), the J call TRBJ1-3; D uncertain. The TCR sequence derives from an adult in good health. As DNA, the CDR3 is TGTGCCAGCAGGGCAGGCCCAGCAAACACCATATATTTT. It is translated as CASRAGPANTIYF.